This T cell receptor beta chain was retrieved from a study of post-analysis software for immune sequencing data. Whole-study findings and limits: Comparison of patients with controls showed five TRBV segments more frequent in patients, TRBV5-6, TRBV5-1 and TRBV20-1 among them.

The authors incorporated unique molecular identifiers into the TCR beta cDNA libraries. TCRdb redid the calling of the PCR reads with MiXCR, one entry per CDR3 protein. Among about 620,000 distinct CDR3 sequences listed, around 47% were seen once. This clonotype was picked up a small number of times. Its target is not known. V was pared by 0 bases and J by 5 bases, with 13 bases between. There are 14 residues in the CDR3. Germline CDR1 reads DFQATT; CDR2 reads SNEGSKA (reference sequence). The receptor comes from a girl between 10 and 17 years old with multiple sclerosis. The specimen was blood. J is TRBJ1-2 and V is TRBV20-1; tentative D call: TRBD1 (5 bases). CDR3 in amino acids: CSAREPGSGYGYTF. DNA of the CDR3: TGCAGTGCTAGAGAGCCAGGGTCGGGGTATGGCTACACCTTC.